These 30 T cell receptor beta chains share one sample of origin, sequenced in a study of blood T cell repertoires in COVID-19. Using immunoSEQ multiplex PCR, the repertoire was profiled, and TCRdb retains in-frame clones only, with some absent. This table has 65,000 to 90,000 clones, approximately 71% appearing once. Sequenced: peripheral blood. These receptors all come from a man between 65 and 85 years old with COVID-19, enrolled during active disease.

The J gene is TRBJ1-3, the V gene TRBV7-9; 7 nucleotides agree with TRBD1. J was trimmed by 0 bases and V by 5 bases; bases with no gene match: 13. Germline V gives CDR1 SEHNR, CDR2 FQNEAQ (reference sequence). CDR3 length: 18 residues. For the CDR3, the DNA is TGTGCCAGCAGCGGGGGCTGGGACAGTCTCCACTCTGGAAACACCATATATTTT. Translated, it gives CASSGGWDSLHSGNTIYF.

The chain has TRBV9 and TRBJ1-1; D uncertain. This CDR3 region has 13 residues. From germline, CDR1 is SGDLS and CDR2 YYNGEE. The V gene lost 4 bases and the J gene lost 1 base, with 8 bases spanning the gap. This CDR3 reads CASSSEANTEAFF. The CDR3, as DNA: TGTGCCAGCAGCTCCGAGGCGAACACTGAAGCTTTCTTT.

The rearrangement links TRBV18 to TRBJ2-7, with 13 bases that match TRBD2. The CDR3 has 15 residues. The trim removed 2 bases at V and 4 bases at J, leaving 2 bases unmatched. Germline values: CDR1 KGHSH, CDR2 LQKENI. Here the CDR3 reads CASSPGTSGIYEQYF. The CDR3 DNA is TGTGCCAGCTCACCAGGGACTAGCGGGATTTACGAGCAGTACTTC.

CDR3 residues: CASSPGLGNNEQFF. The CDR3 DNA reads TGTGCCAGCAGCCCCGGACTAGGAAACAATGAGCAGTTCTTC. The rearrangement joins TRBV5-4 to TRBJ2-1, with 7 bases fitting TRBD2. Trimming at V came to 4 bases and at J to 5 bases, leaving 6 bases not matched to a gene. Germline V lookup: CDR1 SGHNT, CDR2 YYREEE (reference sequence). CDR3 size: 14 residues.

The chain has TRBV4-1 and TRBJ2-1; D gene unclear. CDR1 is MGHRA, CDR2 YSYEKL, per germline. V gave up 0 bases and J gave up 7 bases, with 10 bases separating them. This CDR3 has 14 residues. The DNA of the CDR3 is TGCGCCAGCAGCCAAGATCCTAGTATGAATGAGCAGTTCTTC. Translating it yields CASSQDPSMNEQFF.

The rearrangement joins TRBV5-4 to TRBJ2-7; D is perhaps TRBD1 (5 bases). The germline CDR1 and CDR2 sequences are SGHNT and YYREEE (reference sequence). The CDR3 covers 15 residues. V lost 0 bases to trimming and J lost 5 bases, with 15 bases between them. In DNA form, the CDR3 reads TGTGCCAGCAGCTTGGCCGCAGGGCAAGTGGACGAGCAGTACTTC. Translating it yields CASSLAAGQVDEQYF.

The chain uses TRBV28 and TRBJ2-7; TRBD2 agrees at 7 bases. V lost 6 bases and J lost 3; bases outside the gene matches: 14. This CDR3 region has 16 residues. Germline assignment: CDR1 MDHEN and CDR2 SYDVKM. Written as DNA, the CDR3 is TGTGCCAGCAGACCCGTCGGTAGCGGGCTCCTCTACGAGCAGTACTTC. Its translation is CASRPVGSGLLYEQYF.

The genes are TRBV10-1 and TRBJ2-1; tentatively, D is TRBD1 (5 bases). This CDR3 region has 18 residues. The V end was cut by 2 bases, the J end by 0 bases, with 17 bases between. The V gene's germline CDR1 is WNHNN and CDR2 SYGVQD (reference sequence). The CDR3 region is CASSETRRQPNSYNEQFF. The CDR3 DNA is TGCGCCAGCAGTGAGACTCGGAGACAGCCTAACTCCTACAATGAGCAGTTCTTC.

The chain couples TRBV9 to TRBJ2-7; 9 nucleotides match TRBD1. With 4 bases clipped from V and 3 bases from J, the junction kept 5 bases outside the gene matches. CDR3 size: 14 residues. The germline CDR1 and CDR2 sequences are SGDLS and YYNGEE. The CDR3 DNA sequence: TGTGCCAGCAGCCGAGGACAGGGGAACTACGAGCAGTACTTC. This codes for CASSRGQGNYEQYF.

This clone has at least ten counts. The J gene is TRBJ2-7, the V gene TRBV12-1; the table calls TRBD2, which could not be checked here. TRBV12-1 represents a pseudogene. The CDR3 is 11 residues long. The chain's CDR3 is CASSFVLEQYF. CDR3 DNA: TGTGCCAGCAGCTTTGTTCTGGAGCAGTACTTC.

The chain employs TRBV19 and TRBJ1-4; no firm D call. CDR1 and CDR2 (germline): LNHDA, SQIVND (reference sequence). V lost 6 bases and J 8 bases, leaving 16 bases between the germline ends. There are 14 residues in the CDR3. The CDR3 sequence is CASSDTARGEKLFF. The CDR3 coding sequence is TGTGCCAGTAGCGACACAGCGAGAGGGGAAAAACTGTTTTTT.

For the CDR3, the DNA is TGCGCCAGCAGCTTGGAGGGGAATTCACCCCTCCACTTT. It specifies CASSLEGNSPLHF. V is TRBV5-1 and J is TRBJ1-6, with D possibly TRBD1 on 5 matching bases. This CDR3 has 13 residues. Germline-derived CDR1 and CDR2 are SGHRS and YFSETQ. The V end lost 0 bases, the J end lost 7 bases, and 5 bases lay between the germline ends.

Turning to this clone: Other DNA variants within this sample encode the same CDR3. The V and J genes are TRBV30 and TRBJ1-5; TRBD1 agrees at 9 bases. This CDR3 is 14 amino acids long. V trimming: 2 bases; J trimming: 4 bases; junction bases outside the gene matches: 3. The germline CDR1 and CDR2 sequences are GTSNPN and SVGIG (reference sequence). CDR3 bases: TGTGCCTGGAGTAGCGGACAGGGGAATCAGCCCCAGCATTTT. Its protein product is CAWSSGQGNQPQHF.

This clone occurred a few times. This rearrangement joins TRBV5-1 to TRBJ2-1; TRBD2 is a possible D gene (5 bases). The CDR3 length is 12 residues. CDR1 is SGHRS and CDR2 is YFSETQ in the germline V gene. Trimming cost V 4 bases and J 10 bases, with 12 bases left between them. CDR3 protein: CASSPGGREQFF. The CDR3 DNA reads TGCGCCAGCAGCCCCGGAGGCCGCGAGCAGTTCTTC.

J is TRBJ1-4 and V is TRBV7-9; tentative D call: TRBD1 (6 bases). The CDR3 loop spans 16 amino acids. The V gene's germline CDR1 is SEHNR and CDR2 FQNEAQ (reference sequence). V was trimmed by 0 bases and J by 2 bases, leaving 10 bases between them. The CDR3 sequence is CASSLAWGPTNEKLFF. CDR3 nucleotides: TGTGCCAGCAGCTTAGCGTGGGGGCCTACTAATGAAAAACTGTTTTTT.

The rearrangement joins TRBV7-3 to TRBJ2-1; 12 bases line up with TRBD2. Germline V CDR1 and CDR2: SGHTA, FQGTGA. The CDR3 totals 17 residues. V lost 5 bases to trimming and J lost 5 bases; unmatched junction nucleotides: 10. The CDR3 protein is CASSLGWGTSGHNEQFF. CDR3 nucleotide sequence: TGTGCCAGCAGCCTCGGGTGGGGGACTAGCGGGCACAATGAGCAGTTCTTC.

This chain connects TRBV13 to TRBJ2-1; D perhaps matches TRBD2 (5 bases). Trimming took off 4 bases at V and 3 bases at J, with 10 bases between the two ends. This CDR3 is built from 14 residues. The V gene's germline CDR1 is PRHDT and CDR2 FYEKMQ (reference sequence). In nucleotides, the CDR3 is TGTGCCAGCAGCTCAAGCCGGGACTACAATGAGCAGTTCTTC. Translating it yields CASSSSRDYNEQFF.

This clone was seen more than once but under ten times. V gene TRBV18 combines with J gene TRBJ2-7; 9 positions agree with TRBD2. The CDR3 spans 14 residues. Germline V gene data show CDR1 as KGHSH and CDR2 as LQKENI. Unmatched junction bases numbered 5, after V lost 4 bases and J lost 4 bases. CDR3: CASSRGGGLYEQYF. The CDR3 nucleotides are TGTGCCAGCTCACGCGGGGGGGGACTGTACGAGCAGTACTTC.

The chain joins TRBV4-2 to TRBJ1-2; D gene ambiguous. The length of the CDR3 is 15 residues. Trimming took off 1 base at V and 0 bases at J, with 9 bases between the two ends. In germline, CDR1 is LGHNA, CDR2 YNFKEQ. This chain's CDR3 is CASSQGGGANYGYTF. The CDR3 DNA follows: TGTGCCAGCAGCCAAGGGGGAGGAGCTAACTATGGCTACACCTTC.

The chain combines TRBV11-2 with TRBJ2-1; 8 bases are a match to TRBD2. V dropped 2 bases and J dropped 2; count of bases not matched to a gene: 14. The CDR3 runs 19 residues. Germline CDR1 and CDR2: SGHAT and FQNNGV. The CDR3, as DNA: TGTGCCAGCAGCTTACGGGAGGGGCTTGGCGGGAGAACCTACAATGAGCAGTTCTTC. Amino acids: CASSLREGLGGRTYNEQFF.

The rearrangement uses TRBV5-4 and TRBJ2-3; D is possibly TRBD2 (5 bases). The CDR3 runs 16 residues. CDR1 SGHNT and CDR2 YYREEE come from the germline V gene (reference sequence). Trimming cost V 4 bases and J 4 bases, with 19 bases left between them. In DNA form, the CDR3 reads TGTGCCAGCAGCCACGGCGAACGGAGCGGCGCAGATACGCAGTATTTT. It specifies CASSHGERSGADTQYF. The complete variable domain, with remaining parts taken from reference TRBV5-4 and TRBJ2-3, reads ETGVTQSPTHLIKTRGQQVTLRCSSQSGHNTVSWYQQALGQGPQFIFQYYREEENGRGNFPPRFSGLQFPNYSSELNVNALELDDSALYLCASSHGERSGADTQYFGPGTRLTVL.

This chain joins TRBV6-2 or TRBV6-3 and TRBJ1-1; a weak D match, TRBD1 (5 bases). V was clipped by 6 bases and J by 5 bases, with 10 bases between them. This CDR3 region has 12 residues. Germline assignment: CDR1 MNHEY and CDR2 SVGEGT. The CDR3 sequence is CASSHGGTEAFF. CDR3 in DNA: TGTGCCAGCAGCCACGGGGGTACTGAAGCTTTCTTT.

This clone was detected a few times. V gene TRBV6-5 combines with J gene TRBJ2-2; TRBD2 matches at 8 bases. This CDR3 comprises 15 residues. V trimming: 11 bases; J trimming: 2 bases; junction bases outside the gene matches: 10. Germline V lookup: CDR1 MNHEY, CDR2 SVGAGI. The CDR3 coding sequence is TGTGCCGTGGGACTAGTTACACTCAACACCGGGGAGCTGTTTTTT. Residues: CAVGLVTLNTGELFF.

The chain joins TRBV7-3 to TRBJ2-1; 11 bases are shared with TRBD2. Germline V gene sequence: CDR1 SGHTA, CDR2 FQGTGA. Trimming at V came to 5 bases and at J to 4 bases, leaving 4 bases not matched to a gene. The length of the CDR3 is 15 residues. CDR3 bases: TGTGCCAGCAGCACATTAGCGGGAGGGTACAATGAGCAGTTCTTC. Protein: CASSTLAGGYNEQFF.

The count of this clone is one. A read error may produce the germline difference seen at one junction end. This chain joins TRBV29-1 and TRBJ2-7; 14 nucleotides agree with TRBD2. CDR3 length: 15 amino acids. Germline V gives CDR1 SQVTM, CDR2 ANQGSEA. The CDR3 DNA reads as TGCAGCGTCGAAGGGGGACTAGCGGGAGAAGACGAGCAGTACTTC. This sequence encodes CSVEGGLAGEDEQYF.

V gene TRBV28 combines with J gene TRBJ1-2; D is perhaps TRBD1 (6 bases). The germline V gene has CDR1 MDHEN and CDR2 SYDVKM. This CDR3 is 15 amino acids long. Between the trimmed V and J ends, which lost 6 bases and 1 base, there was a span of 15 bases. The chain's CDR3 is CASRKGENYNYGYTF. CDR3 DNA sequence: TGTGCCAGCAGGAAGGGGGAGAATTATAACTATGGCTACACCTTC.

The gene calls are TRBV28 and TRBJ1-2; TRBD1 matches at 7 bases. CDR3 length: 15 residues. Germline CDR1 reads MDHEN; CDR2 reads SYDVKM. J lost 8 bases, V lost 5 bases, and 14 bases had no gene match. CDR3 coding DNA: TGTGCCAGCAGTCTGGCCGGGACAGCCCCGCCGGGCTACACCTTC. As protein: CASSLAGTAPPGYTF.

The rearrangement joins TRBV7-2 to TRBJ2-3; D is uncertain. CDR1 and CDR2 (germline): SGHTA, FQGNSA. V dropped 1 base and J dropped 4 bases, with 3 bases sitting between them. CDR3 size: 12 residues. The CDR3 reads CASSLVSDTQYF. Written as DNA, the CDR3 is TGTGCCAGCAGCTTAGTATCAGATACGCAGTATTTT.

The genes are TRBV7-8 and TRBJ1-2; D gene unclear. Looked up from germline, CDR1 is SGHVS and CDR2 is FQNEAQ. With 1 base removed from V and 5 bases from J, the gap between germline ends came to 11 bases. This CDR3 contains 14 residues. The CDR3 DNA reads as TGTGCCAGCAGCTTAGAGTATTCGGGATATGGCTACACCTTC. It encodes CASSLEYSGYGYTF.

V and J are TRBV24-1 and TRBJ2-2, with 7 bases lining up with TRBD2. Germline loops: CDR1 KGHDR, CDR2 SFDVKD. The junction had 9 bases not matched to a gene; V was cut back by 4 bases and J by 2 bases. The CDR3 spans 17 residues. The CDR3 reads CATSDHTTSRNTGELFF. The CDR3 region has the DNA TGTGCCACCAGTGACCATACGACTAGCCGAAACACCGGGGAGCTGTTTTTT.